This T cell receptor beta chain was recorded in a study of CD8+CD57+ T cells in acquired aplastic anemia. Study observations and caveats: Patients had around 30 CD8+ CDR3 sequences in common with controls (the shared set). Controls did not differ significantly from patients in CD8+ Simpson's diversity.

Germline V gives CDR1 LNHDA, CDR2 SQIVND (reference sequence). The length of the CDR3 is 12 residues. V was shortened by 3 bases and J by 4 bases, with 6 bases between the two germline ends. Genomic DNA served as template for TCR beta VDJ and CDR3 profiling. Using its own MiXCR run on the reads, TCRdb lists one record per CDR3 protein. The table lists 150,000 to 200,000 distinct CDR3 sequences, roughly 50% of them singletons. This clonotype showed up many times. Its antigen is unknown. Patients included in sequencing had previously demonstrated CD8+CD57+ cell expansion by flow cytometry. All participating patients were living with severe acquired aplastic anemia. Patients had received no therapy at the time of blood sampling.

The chain uses TRBV19 and TRBJ1-1; D gene uncertain. The sequenced material came from sorted CD4+, CD8+, or CD8+CD57+ T cells (not recorded which) from PBMCs. This sequence was found in a human donor with aplastic anemia. The CDR3 is CASSIASTEAFF. In DNA, the CDR3 is TGTGCCAGTAGTATTGCGAGCACTGAAGCTTTCTTT.